The 9 T cell receptor beta chains in this list originate from one sample, sequenced in a study of blood T cell repertoires in COVID-19. Sequenced by immunoSEQ multiplex PCR; TCRdb stores in-frame clones only, minus some. The sample includes a few hundred thousand clones, about 68% of them seen just once. The sequencing sample was made of peripheral blood. The receptor set was obtained from a woman of 80 years or more with acute or convalescent COVID-19.

In its sample, this clone was seen many times. Other DNA sequences from this sample encode an identical CDR3 as well. J is TRBJ2-7 and V is TRBV3-1 (or the pseudogene TRBV3-2); TRBD1 aligns across 9 bases. The junction had 12 bases not matched to a gene; V was cut back by 3 bases and J by 9 bases. From germline, CDR1 is LGHDT and CDR2 YNNKEL (reference sequence). CDR3 length equals 15 residues. CDR3 DNA sequence: TGTGCCAGCAGCCATAAAAGGACAGGGGTGGTTGGGCAGTACTTC. It codes for CASSHKRTGVVGQYF.

The J gene is TRBJ2-1, the V gene TRBV7-2, with 9 bases lining up with TRBD2. The V gene end was trimmed by 5 bases and the J gene end by 4 bases; junction bases not matched to a gene: 3. Germline CDR1 reads SGHTA; CDR2 reads FQGNSA. The length of the CDR3 is 14 residues. The CDR3 region is CASSPGLAYNEQFF. CDR3 nucleotide sequence: TGTGCCAGCAGCCCGGGACTAGCTTACAATGAGCAGTTCTTC.

Here the CDR3 DNA reads TGTGCCAGTGTAAGGAGCACTGAAGCTTTCTTT. Protein: CASVRSTEAFF. The V and J genes are TRBV2 and TRBJ1-1; D is uncertain. This CDR3 is built from 11 residues. Deletions cut 9 bases from V and 4 bases from J, with 9 bases between. The germline gives CDR1 SNHLY, CDR2 FYNNEI.

V usage is TRBV7-2 and J usage is TRBJ2-7; 8 bases agree with TRBD2. The CDR3 sequence is 16 residues long. J gave up 6 bases and V 2 bases, and 12 bases lay outside the gene matches. Germline V lookup: CDR1 SGHTA, CDR2 FQGNSA. In nucleotides, the CDR3 is TGTGCCAGCAGCTTAAACGGGGGGGGCGCTTCTCTCGAGCAGTACTTC. Amino acids: CASSLNGGGASLEQYF. Drawing the rest from reference TRBV7-2 and TRBJ2-7, the complete variable domain is GAGVSQSPSNKVTEKGKDVELRCDPISGHTALYWYRQSLGQGLEFLIYFQGNSAPDKSGLPSDRFSAERTGGSVSTLTIQRTQQEDSAVYLCASSLNGGGASLEQYFGPGTRLTVT.

The gene calls are TRBV13 and TRBJ1-1; 9 bases are a match to TRBD1. Germline loops: CDR1 PRHDT, CDR2 FYEKMQ (reference sequence). Trimming at V came to 3 bases and at J to 0 bases, leaving 14 bases not matched to a gene. The CDR3 sequence is 19 residues long. CDR3 amino acids: CASSFRLTYRGPMNTEAFF. The CDR3 coding sequence is TGTGCCAGCAGCTTTCGTTTAACCTACAGGGGGCCTATGAACACTGAAGCTTTCTTT.

This clone was detected once. The chain links TRBV3-1 (or the pseudogene TRBV3-2) to TRBJ1-2; a possible D gene is TRBD1 (6 bases). Germline CDR1 and CDR2: LGHDT and YNNKEL (reference sequence). V shed 4 bases and J shed 6 bases, with 15 bases lying between them. The CDR3 totals 14 residues. CDR3 bases: TGTGCCAGCAGCCGATGGGACAAGGGGGATGGCTACACCTTC. It is translated as CASSRWDKGDGYTF.

This chain uses TRBV2 with TRBJ2-1; D remains ambiguous. With 2 bases removed from V and 1 base from J, the gap between germline ends came to 24 bases. This CDR3 is 20 amino acids long. CDR1 is SNHLY, CDR2 FYNNEI, per germline. The DNA for the CDR3 is TGTGCCAGCAGTGAACCTGGTCTTCCGACCCTCATGACTTCCTACAATGAGCAGTTCTTC. This encodes CASSEPGLPTLMTSYNEQFF. The variable domain in full, with the rest retrieved from reference TRBV2 and TRBJ2-1, is EPEVTQTPSHQVTQMGQEVILRCVPISNHLYFYWYRQILGQKVEFLVSFYNNEISEKSEIFDDQFSVERPDGSNFTLKIRSTKLEDSAMYFCASSEPGLPTLMTSYNEQFFGPGTRLTVL.

The chain is built from TRBV28 and TRBJ1-2; the D is unclear. The CDR3 loop spans 14 amino acids. Germline CDR1 is MDHEN and CDR2 is SYDVKM. Trimming removed 4 bases at V and 8 bases at J, with 17 bases between. In DNA form, the CDR3 reads TGTGCCAGCAGTTCGGGATCCGGCGTTTGGGGCTACACCTTC. It translates to CASSSGSGVWGYTF.

The rearrangement links TRBV27 to TRBJ1-2; no clear D gene. Germline CDR1 reads MNHEY; CDR2 reads SMNVEV (reference sequence). The germline V and J ends were trimmed by 7 bases and 3 bases, with 18 bases remaining between them. The CDR3 is 15 residues long. The CDR3 is CASTPRRAGDYGYTF. The CDR3 coding sequence is TGTGCCAGCACCCCCCGGAGGGCAGGTGACTATGGCTACACCTTC.